Listed below are T cell receptor beta chains from one sample, sequenced in a study of blood T cells in healthy people across ages. TCRdb re-called the 5' RACE reads through MiXCR, storing one row per CDR3 protein. The table lists under 950,000 distinct CDR3 sequences, about a fifth of them singletons. Sequenced material: blood. The receptors here all came from a man between 65 and 80 years old in good health. CDR3s include the opening cysteine and the closing phenylalanine or tryptophan. The D gene is left open where the match is weak. Clone sizes are given selectively: once, few, many, or a class where the clone is expanded.

size,D,V,J,CDR3,DNA
few,.,TRBV7-9,TRBJ2-5,CATDVPQWGAREQYF,TGTGCCACCGATGTCCCTCAATGGGGGGCGCGTGAGCAGTACTTC
.,TRBD1,TRBV15,TRBJ1-1,CATSPQFDRVLAFF,TGTGCCACCAGCCCACAATTCGACAGGGTTCTAGCTTTCTTT
few,.,TRBV5-1,TRBJ2-5,CASSPGAPPETQYF,TGCGCCAGCAGCCCCGGGGCACCCCCGGAGACCCAGTACTTC
once,TRBD2,TRBV5-1,TRBJ2-1,CASSHQAGYNEQFF,TGCGCCAGCAGCCATCAAGCGGGGTACAATGAGCAGTTCTTC
few,.,TRBV5-1,TRBJ2-2,CASTNPRGTGELFF,TGCGCCAGCACCAATCCCCGGGGCACCGGGGAGCTGTTTTTT
once,.,TRBV20-1,TRBJ1-2,CSAIGGASYGYTF,TGCAGTGCTATAGGGGGGGCAAGCTATGGCTACACCTTC
.,.,TRBV27,TRBJ1-1,CAGSPGWNTEAFF,TGTGCCGGCAGCCCAGGCTGGAACACTGAAGCTTTCTTT
.,.,TRBV12-3/TRBV12-4,TRBJ2-1,CASKFGVYNEQFF,TGTGCCAGCAAGTTTGGAGTCTACAATGAGCAGTTCTTC
.,.,TRBV20-1,TRBJ2-3,CSASGLESTDTQYF,TGCAGTGCTAGTGGTTTGGAGAGCACAGATACGCAGTATTTT
.,TRBD1,TRBV10-3,TRBJ2-6,CAISDGTGFSGANVLTF,TGTGCCATCAGTGATGGGACAGGTTTCTCCGGGGCCAACGTCCTGACTTTC
few,.,TRBV5-1,TRBJ1-4,CASSVGHSSEKLFF,TGCGCCAGCAGCGTTGGACATTCGTCTGAAAAACTGTTTTTT
.,.,TRBV27,TRBJ1-1,CASSLRKDSSEAFF,TGTGCCAGCAGTTTAAGGAAGGACAGCAGTGAAGCTTTCTTT
.,.,TRBV29-1,TRBJ2-7,CSVGRTSTSYEQYF,TGCAGCGTGGGACGGACGTCAACCTCCTACGAGCAGTACTTC
.,.,TRBV12-3/TRBV12-4,TRBJ1-2,CASTLGWNYGYTF,TGTGCCAGCACCCTTGGGTGGAACTATGGCTACACCTTC
few,.,TRBV7-6,TRBJ2-2,CASSSLIKTGELFF,TGTGCCAGCAGCTCACTAATAAAAACCGGGGAGCTGTTTTTT
.,.,TRBV7-9,TRBJ1-6,CASSLPLGPLHF,TGTGCCAGCAGCTTACCCCTCGGACCCCTCCACTTT
.,.,TRBV29-1,TRBJ1-1,CSVPGNSEAFF,TGCAGCGTTCCCGGGAACTCTGAAGCTTTCTTT
few,.,TRBV29-1,TRBJ1-1,CSGDGSQNTEAFF,TGCAGCGGCGACGGGAGTCAGAACACTGAAGCTTTCTTT
few,TRBD2,TRBV4-3,TRBJ2-5,CTSSQEILAGVETQYF,TGCACCAGCAGCCAAGAAATCCTAGCGGGAGTTGAGACCCAGTACTTC